This record looks at one TCR beta chain sequence and its context. The CDR3 contains 15 residues. Looked up from germline, CDR1 is ENHRY and CDR2 is SYGVKD. Deletions cut 7 bases from V and 12 bases from J, with 26 bases between. Cells sorted as Tregs were CD4+, CD25+ and CD127-/low. From the 5' RACE reads, TCRdb called clonotypes with MiXCR, one entry per CDR3 protein. Counted here are roughly 8,500 distinct CDR3 sequences, approximately 46% occurring once; the ten biggest clones make up over 2.5%. The source is a female donor with breast cancer. Source material: Tregs sorted from a lymph node. This rearrangement joins TRBV10-3 to TRBJ2-3; D uncertain. CDR3 nucleotides: TGTGCCATCATGTCCGACGACCGTCCTGAAGAGACCCAGTATTTT. This encodes CAIMSDDRPEETQYF.